This T cell receptor beta chain was recovered during a study of cytomegalovirus exposure and HLA in healthy donors. Study background: Genotyping of some 390 donors showed that around 81% belonged to the Caucasian-associated ancestry cluster. Findings of the study overall: Later analysis showed TCR association rates varying by HLA locus, highest for DRB1 and lowest for HLA-C. High sensitivity and specificity were reportedly achieved when the classifier diagnosed cytomegalovirus status. Segments of the TCR beta V type were, in most cases, productive about 87% or about 30% of the time in an earlier analysis.

The PCR contained 60 Vbeta and 13 Jbeta primers. Only in-frame clones appear in the TCRdb table, and some are missing; sequencing was by immunoSEQ multiplex PCR. In total, the table holds about 130,000 clones. J lost 0 bases, V lost 9 bases, and 1 base had no gene match. Germline V gene lookup returns CDR1 MDHEN and CDR2 SYDVKM. The CDR3 extends over 13 amino acids. Of note for this clone: Its antigen is still unknown.

The genes are TRBV28 and TRBJ2-3; TRBD2 matches at 9 bases. This TCR derives from a woman in her fifties or sixties in good health and CMV-seronegative. The sequencing input was PBMCs. For the CDR3, the DNA is TGTGCCAGTAGCGGGGGTAGCACAGATACGCAGTATTTT. Protein sequence: CASSGGSTDTQYF. The full variable domain, completed using reference TRBV28 and TRBJ2-3, is DVKVTQSSRYLVKRTGEKVFLECVQDMDHENMFWYRQDPGLGLRLIYFSYDVKMKEKGDIPEGYSVSREKKERFSLILESASTNQTSMYLCASSGGSTDTQYFGPGTRLTVL.